Many counts were recorded for the clone carrying this TCR beta chain. Antigen: not known. Germline CDR1 reads MNHEY; CDR2 reads SVGAGI. V shed 5 bases and J shed 6 bases, with 22 bases lying between them. The CDR3 runs to 16 residues. The data were taken from a study of T cells in Graves' hyperthyroidism and ophthalmopathy. Study findings and constraints: Ophthalmopathy and stable hyperthyroidism were separated by a 13 V-J model. The model forecast ophthalmopathy, anticipating it by a median about six months before onset.

TCR beta CDR3 regions were amplified from RNA. First-round RT-PCR with HTBI primers amplified the TCR CDR3 region. TCRdb ran MiXCR on the multiplex PCR reads and lists one entry per CDR3 protein. This sample has 600,000 to 700,000 distinct CDR3 sequences, with nearly 45% found just once. Patients showing uncontrolled infection, other autoimmune disease, pregnancy or lactation were ineligible. Diagnosis rested on symptoms, serum thyroxine and TRAb, thyroid ultrasound, and orbital computed tomography. The sequenced sample consisted of peripheral blood or thyroid tissue (not recorded which). The genes are TRBV6-5 and TRBJ2-5; D is ambiguous. The clonotype comes from an adult man with Graves' disease, either hyperthyroidism or ophthalmopathy (not recorded which). The CDR3: CASSPGRVNDLKTQYF. The DNA of the CDR3 is TGTGCCAGCAGTCCCGGACGGGTCAACGATTTGAAGACCCAGTACTTC.